The 6 T cell receptor beta chains given below trace back to one sample, sequenced in a study of blood T cell repertoires in COVID-19. TCRdb's table, derived via immunoSEQ multiplex PCR, lists solely in-frame clones and lacks some. Of a few hundred thousand clones in the sample, 70% to 90% were seen once. Sequencing input: peripheral blood. Receptors were obtained from a woman in her 70s with active or convalescent COVID-19.

The J gene is TRBJ2-7, the V gene TRBV23-1; 7 bases agree with TRBD1. TRBV23-1 is annotated as an ORF whose role is uncertain. Trimming removed 10 bases from V and 3 bases from J; junction bases left unmatched: 12. The CDR3 is 14 residues long. CDR3 residues: CANQTTGEYYEQYF. CDR3 nucleotides: TGCGCCAACCAGACAACAGGGGAATACTACGAGCAGTACTTC.

The V call is TRBV3-1 (or the pseudogene TRBV3-2), the J call TRBJ2-5; D uncertain. The length of the CDR3 is 19 residues. Germline V lookup: CDR1 LGHDT, CDR2 YNNKEL (reference sequence). V was shortened by 2 bases and J by 0 bases, with 22 bases between the two germline ends. CDR3 protein: CASSQKLRMKTLYQETQYF. As DNA, the CDR3 is TGTGCCAGCAGCCAAAAACTCCGGATGAAGACATTGTACCAAGAGACCCAGTACTTC.

The V and J genes are TRBV5-4 and TRBJ1-1; TRBD1 matches at 7 bases. This CDR3 region has 18 residues. V trimming: 3 bases; J trimming: 1 base; junction bases outside the gene matches: 15. Germline V gene sequence: CDR1 SGHNT, CDR2 YYREEE (reference sequence). The CDR3 sequence is CASSSSVWDSFSNTEAFF. The CDR3, as DNA: TGTGCCAGCAGCTCCTCTGTCTGGGACAGTTTCTCGAACACTGAAGCTTTCTTT.

This chain joins TRBV19 and TRBJ1-5; D is undetermined. Germline-derived CDR1 and CDR2 are LNHDA and SQIVND (reference sequence). V lost 2 bases to trimming and J lost 7 bases, with 24 bases between them. The CDR3 runs to 18 residues. The CDR3 loop is CASSIRFWEPRRRQPQHF. CDR3 DNA: TGTGCCAGTAGTATACGATTTTGGGAGCCCCGGCGGAGACAGCCCCAGCATTTT.

V usage is TRBV29-1 and J usage is TRBJ2-2; unclear D gene. V lost 4 bases to trimming and J lost 4 bases, with 7 bases between them. The CDR3 contains 12 residues. Germline lookup yields CDR1 SQVTM and CDR2 ANQGSEA. The CDR3 sequence: CSVGQRTGELFF. Written as DNA, the CDR3 is TGCAGCGTTGGGCAGCGCACCGGGGAGCTGTTTTTT.

CDR3 in DNA: TGTGCCAGCAGCGGAAACAGGCTCTCTGGGGCCAACGTCCTGACTTTC. It translates to CASSGNRLSGANVLTF. The chain is built from TRBV9 and TRBJ2-6; D perhaps matches TRBD1 (5 bases). V dropped 3 bases and J dropped 0 bases, with 10 bases sitting between them. Germline CDR1 SGDLS, CDR2 YYNGEE. The CDR3 consists of 16 residues.